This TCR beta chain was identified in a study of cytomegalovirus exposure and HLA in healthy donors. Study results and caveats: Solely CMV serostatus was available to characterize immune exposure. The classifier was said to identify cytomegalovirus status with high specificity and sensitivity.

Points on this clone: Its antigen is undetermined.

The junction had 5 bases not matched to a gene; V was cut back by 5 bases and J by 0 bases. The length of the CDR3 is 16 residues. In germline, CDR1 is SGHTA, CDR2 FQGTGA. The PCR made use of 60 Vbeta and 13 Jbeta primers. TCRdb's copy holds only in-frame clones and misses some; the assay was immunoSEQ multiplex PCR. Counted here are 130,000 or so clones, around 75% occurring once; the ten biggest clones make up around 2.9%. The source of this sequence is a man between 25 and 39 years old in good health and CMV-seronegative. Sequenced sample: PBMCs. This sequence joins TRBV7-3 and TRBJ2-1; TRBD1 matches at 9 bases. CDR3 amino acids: CASSPQTGGSYNEQFF. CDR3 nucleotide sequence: TGTGCCAGCAGCCCTCAGACAGGGGGCTCCTACAATGAGCAGTTCTTC. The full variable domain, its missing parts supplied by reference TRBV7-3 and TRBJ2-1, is GAGVSQTPSNKVTEKGKYVELRCDPISGHTALYWYRQSLGQGPEFLIYFQGTGAADDSGLPNDRFFAVRPEGSVSTLKIQRTERGDSAVYLCASSPQTGGSYNEQFFGPGTRLTVL.